The clone carrying this T cell receptor beta chain was observed a handful of times. The study ran the assay at deep level. Produced via immunoSEQ multiplex PCR; TCRdb's table is partial and in-frame only. The data show around 2.5 million clones, roughly 93% seen once. This sample was included in a study of shared clonotypes between healthy human individuals. There are 15 residues in the CDR3. V was pared by 0 bases and J by 0 bases, with 9 bases between. Germline V gene data show CDR1 as SGHRS and CDR2 as YFSETQ. The rearrangement links TRBV5-1 to TRBJ1-1, with no clear D. The sample comprised naive CD4+ T cells from PBMCs. Subset given: CD45RA+ positively selected. The clonotype was recovered from a young man in good health. Some clones in this sample may be carry-over from other donors' samples. The CDR3 is CASSLAGNVNTEAFF. In DNA, the CDR3 is TGCGCCAGCAGCTTGGCCGGGAACGTGAACACTGAAGCTTTCTTT.